This TCR beta chain is drawn from a study of T cells in Graves' hyperthyroidism and ophthalmopathy. Amplified regions were TCR beta CDR3 sequences from RNA transcripts. Carried out on the TCR CDR3, a first-round RT-PCR used the HTBI primer set. MiXCR, applied by TCRdb to the multiplex PCR reads, yields one record per CDR3 protein. Of 200,000 to 250,000 distinct CDR3 sequences listed, about a sixth are singletons. The receptor comes from a man aged 40-55 years with Graves' hyperthyroidism. Sequenced input: blood.

The chain's CDR3 is CSVGTTDYNEQFF. The CDR3 nucleotides are TGCAGCGTTGGGACTACCGATTACAATGAGCAGTTCTTC. The chain couples TRBV29-1 to TRBJ2-1; weak D call: TRBD2 (6 bases). The CDR3 spans 13 residues. Germline V gene lookup returns CDR1 SQVTM and CDR2 ANQGSEA. V was shortened by 4 bases and J by 4 bases, with 11 bases between the two germline ends.